This T cell receptor (beta chain) came from a study of quantifying T cell responses using KT2 cells. Background on the study: RNA was reverse transcribed with TCR alpha and beta constant-region primers. Under optimum conditions, T4 ligation efficiency was estimated at more than 8.5%. The second PCR ran as a qPCR until a predetermined fluorescence threshold was reached.

Germline V lookup: CDR1 SGHAT, CDR2 FQNNGV. The CDR3 totals 18 residues. The V end lost 1 base, the J end lost 2 bases, and 18 bases lay between the germline ends. As concerns this clonotype: What it binds is not known.

KT2, a clone with a known TCR, was spiked into unfractionated PBMC. An oligo carrying a UMI was ligated to the cDNA 3' end. The first PCR ran 3 to 5 cycles with an equimolar RC1.1 and RC1.2 beta primer mix. TCRdb recomputed calls from the UMI-ligation and nested PCR reads with MiXCR, one row per CDR3 protein. Among under 35,000 distinct CDR3 sequences listed, 7.3% were seen once. Regarding the study as a whole: Detection of KT2 sequences held at the lowest tested level, about one cell per 100,000 PBMC.

The specimen sequenced was PBMCs spiked with cells of the T cell clone KT2. This receptor was taken from a human donor. This chain links TRBV11-2 with TRBJ1-3, with a possible D match to TRBD1 (5 bases). CDR3 nucleotides: TGTGCCAGCAGCTTAGGAACATACGAGAGGGGCCCTGGAAACACCATATATTTT. This codes for CASSLGTYERGPGNTIYF.